Listed below are T cell receptor beta chains from one sample, sequenced in a study of shared clonotypes between healthy human individuals. TCRdb keeps only in-frame clones here, not all; method: immunoSEQ multiplex PCR. The sample has 2,100,000 or so clones, around 95% seen once; the top ten hold roughly 0.13%. Sequenced input: naive CD4+ T cells sorted from blood. These receptors all come from a man aged 18-30 years in good health. Both conserved end residues are part of each CDR3. The order of the fields is J gene, clone size, V gene, D gene, CDR3 protein, CDR3 DNA. D genes are given only for firm matches. Clone size, where shown, is once, few, many, or a class for clones that have expanded.

TRBJ1-1,.,TRBV5-4,.,CASSHSGLSTEAFF,TGTGCCAGCAGCCACTCAGGGTTGTCCACTGAAGCTTTCTTT
TRBJ1-6,.,TRBV21-1,.,CASSNPRIATYNSPLHF,TGTGCCAGCAGCAATCCGAGGATTGCCACTTATAATTCACCCCTCCACTTT
TRBJ2-7,.,TRBV19,TRBD1,CASSRTGSYEQYF,TGTGCCAGTAGTAGGACAGGATCCTACGAGCAGTACTTC
TRBJ1-6,.,TRBV6-1,TRBD1,CASITGVHNSPLHF,TGTGCCAGCATTACAGGGGTTCATAATTCACCCCTCCACTTT
TRBJ2-1,.,TRBV5-1,TRBD2,CASSLGGGTSGYNEQFF,TGCGCCAGCAGCTTGGGAGGGGGGACTAGCGGGTACAATGAGCAGTTCTTC
TRBJ2-5,.,TRBV6-1,.,CASSESQGQETQYF,TGTGCCAGCAGTGAATCGCAGGGTCAAGAGACCCAGTACTTC
TRBJ1-1,.,TRBV5-6,.,CASSLTALKANTEAFF,TGTGCCAGCAGCTTGACAGCCTTAAAAGCGAACACTGAAGCTTTCTTT
TRBJ2-7,.,TRBV21-1,.,CASSTSRDRGSYEQYF,TGTGCCAGCAGCACTTCCCGGGACAGGGGGTCCTACGAGCAGTACTTC
TRBJ1-1,.,TRBV30,.,CAWTSASGTEAFF,TGTGCCTGGACGAGTGCAAGTGGCACTGAAGCTTTCTTT
TRBJ2-1,.,TRBV18,.,CASSPDQPYNEQFF,TGTGCCAGCTCACCAGACCAACCCTACAATGAGCAGTTCTTC
TRBJ1-1,.,TRBV11-2,.,CASSLTVNTEAFF,TGTGCCAGCAGCTTGACGGTGAACACTGAAGCTTTCTTT
TRBJ2-5,.,TRBV10-1,TRBD1,CASSRDRDGETQYF,TGCGCCAGCAGTCGGGACAGGGATGGGGAGACCCAGTACTTC
TRBJ2-5,once,TRBV9,TRBD2,CASSEGLAGTPQYF,TGTGCCAGCAGCGAGGGACTAGCGGGGACCCCCCAGTACTTC
TRBJ2-5,.,TRBV9,TRBD1,CASNKGTGRQETQYF,TGTGCCAGCAACAAAGGGACAGGGAGGCAAGAGACCCAGTACTTC
TRBJ2-1,.,TRBV10-3,TRBD1,CAISEDRGPYNEQFF,TGTGCCATCAGTGAGGACAGGGGGCCCTACAATGAGCAGTTCTTC
TRBJ2-7,.,TRBV7-8,.,CASSLSVAFEQYF,TGTGCCAGCAGCTTATCTGTAGCTTTCGAGCAGTACTTC
TRBJ1-6,.,TRBV5-1,.,CASSLEGVGNSPLHF,TGCGCCAGCAGCTTGGAAGGGGTAGGGAATTCACCCCTCCACTTT
TRBJ1-5,once,TRBV21-1,.,CASSTESYSNQPQHF,TGTGCCAGCAGCACCGAGAGTTATAGCAATCAGCCCCAGCATTTT
TRBJ1-1,.,TRBV11-2,TRBD1,CASSRARDRGKGTEAFF,TGTGCCAGCAGCCGCGCCCGGGACAGGGGAAAAGGGACTGAAGCTTTCTTT
TRBJ1-5,.,TRBV6-1,.,CASRTTGFSNQPQHF,TGTGCCAGCAGGACTACAGGTTTTAGCAATCAGCCCCAGCATTTT
TRBJ1-4,.,TRBV15,.,CATSRDLGGVATNEKLFF,TGTGCCACCAGCAGAGACCTCGGGGGGGTTGCAACTAATGAAAAACTGTTTTTT
TRBJ2-2,.,TRBV19,.,CASSIEGVSTGELFF,TGTGCCAGTAGTATCGAGGGAGTCAGCACCGGGGAGCTGTTTTTT
TRBJ1-5,.,TRBV2,.,CASSEGTASNQPQHF,TGTGCCAGCAGTGAAGGGACAGCCAGCAATCAGCCCCAGCATTTT
TRBJ2-4,.,TRBV10-2,TRBD1,CASGDRGLAKNIQYF,TGCGCCAGCGGGGACAGGGGGCTAGCCAAAAACATTCAGTACTTC
TRBJ2-5,.,TRBV5-1,.,CASSLGRSRETQYF,TGCGCCAGCAGCTTGGGCAGGAGCCGGGAGACCCAGTACTTC
TRBJ2-5,.,TRBV28,TRBD1,CASRGDRGEETQYF,TGTGCCAGCAGGGGAGACAGGGGGGAAGAGACCCAGTACTTC
TRBJ1-4,once,TRBV18,TRBD1,CASSLDRGNEKLFF,TGTGCCAGCTCCCTGGACAGGGGAAATGAAAAACTGTTTTTT
TRBJ2-2,.,TRBV2,.,CASKDQNTGELFF,TGTGCCAGCAAAGACCAAAACACCGGGGAGCTGTTTTTT